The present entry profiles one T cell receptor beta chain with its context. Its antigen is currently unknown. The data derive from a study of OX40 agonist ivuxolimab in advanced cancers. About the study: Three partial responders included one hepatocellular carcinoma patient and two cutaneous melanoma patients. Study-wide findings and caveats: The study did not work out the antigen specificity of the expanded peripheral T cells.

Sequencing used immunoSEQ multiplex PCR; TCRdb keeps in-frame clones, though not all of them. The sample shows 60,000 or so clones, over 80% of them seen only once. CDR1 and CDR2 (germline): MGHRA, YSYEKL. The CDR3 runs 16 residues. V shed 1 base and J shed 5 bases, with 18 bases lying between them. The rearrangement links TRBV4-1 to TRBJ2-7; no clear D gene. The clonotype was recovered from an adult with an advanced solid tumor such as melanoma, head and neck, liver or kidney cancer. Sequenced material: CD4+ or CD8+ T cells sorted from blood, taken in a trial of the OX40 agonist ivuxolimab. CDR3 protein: CASSQGSGRVDDEQYF. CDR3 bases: TGCGCCAGCAGCCAAGGCAGTGGACGGGTTGATGACGAGCAGTACTTC.